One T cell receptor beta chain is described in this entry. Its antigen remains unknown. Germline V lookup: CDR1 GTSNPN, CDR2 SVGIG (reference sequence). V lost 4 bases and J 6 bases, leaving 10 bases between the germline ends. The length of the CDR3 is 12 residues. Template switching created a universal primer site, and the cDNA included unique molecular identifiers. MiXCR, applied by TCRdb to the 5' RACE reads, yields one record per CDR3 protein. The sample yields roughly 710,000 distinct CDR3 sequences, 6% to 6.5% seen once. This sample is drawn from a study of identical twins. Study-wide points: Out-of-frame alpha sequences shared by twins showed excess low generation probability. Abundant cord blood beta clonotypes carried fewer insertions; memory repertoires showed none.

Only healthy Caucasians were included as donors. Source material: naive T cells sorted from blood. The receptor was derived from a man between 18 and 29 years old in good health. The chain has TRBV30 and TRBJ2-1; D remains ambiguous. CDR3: CAWIAQSNEQFF. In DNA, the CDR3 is TGTGCCTGGATTGCCCAGTCCAATGAGCAGTTCTTC.